Listed below are T cell receptor beta chains from one sample, sequenced in a study of blood T cell repertoires in COVID-19. Assay: immunoSEQ multiplex PCR; the TCRdb copy retains only in-frame clones and omits some. Of approximately 160,000 clones listed, around 83% were seen once; the top ten hold less than 4%. Sequenced input: PBMCs or T cells enriched from blood (not recorded which). The receptors shown here come from a woman between 50 and 59 years old in a cohort exposed to, infected with or recovered from COVID-19 (not recorded which). Each CDR3 is given with its conserved first and last residue. D genes are given only for firm matches. Not all rows give a size; the values are once, few, many and, for expanded clones, a class.

>NA|TRBV27|TRBJ1-6|NA
TGTGTCTGCGGGGGTCGTAATTCACCCCTCCACTTT
CVCGGRNSPLHF
>NA|TRBV4-1|TRBJ2-5|NA
TGCGCCAGCAGCCAAGGGGTGTCAGGGGAAAAAGAGACCCAGTACTTC
CASSQGVSGEKETQYF
>NA|TRBV5-6|TRBJ1-5|TRBD1
TGTGCCAGCAGCCAGGGACAGGGGCAGCCCCAGCATTTT
CASSQGQGQPQHF
>few|TRBV15|TRBJ1-4|NA
TGTGCCACCAGCAGAGCCTCGACAGGCTATAATGAAAAACTGTTTTTT
CATSRASTGYNEKLFF
>NA|TRBV19|TRBJ2-1|NA
TGTGCCAGTAGTACCTCAGGGGGGTCCTACAATGAGCAGTTCTTC
CASSTSGGSYNEQFF
>NA|TRBV18|TRBJ2-3|NA
TGTGCCAGCTCACCCGAGTCCACAGATACGCAGTATTTT
CASSPESTDTQYF
>NA|TRBV5-4|TRBJ2-7|TRBD1
TGTGCCAGCAGCACCCCGGGACAGGGCCCAAAAGAGCAGTACTTC
CASSTPGQGPKEQYF
>NA|TRBV7-3|TRBJ1-1|TRBD1
TGTGCCAGCAGCTTGACAGGGCTGAACACTGAAGCTTTCTTT
CASSLTGLNTEAFF
>NA|TRBV19|TRBJ2-7|TRBD1
TGTGCCAGTAGTCTCGAAAGACGGACAGGCCACGAGCAGTACTTC
CASSLERRTGHEQYF
>NA|TRBV5-6|TRBJ2-5|TRBD2
TGTGCCAGCAGCCGGGGGGGACACAGGGAAGAGACCCAGTACTTC
CASSRGGHREETQYF
>NA|TRBV3-1/TRBV3-2|TRBJ1-1|NA
TGTGCCAGCAGCCAAGATGCGTCAGGGACTTTGAACACTGAAGCTTTCTTT
CASSQDASGTLNTEAFF
>NA|TRBV7-8|TRBJ2-3|NA
TGTGCCAGCAGCTCGGGGGGCCGGGAGACAGATACGCAGTATTTT
CASSSGGRETDTQYF
>NA|TRBV28|TRBJ2-7|NA
TGTGCCAGCAGTTTCAATGGTGGGGGACACAGCTCCTACGAGCAGTACTTC
CASSFNGGGHSSYEQYF
>NA|TRBV2|TRBJ2-2|NA
TGTGCCAGCAGTGTTTATAACACCGGGGAGCTGTTTTTT
CASSVYNTGELFF
>NA|TRBV5-4|TRBJ2-5|TRBD1
TGTGCCAGCAGCTTCACAGGGGGAGAGTGGGAGACCCAGTACTTC
CASSFTGGEWETQYF
>once|TRBV18|TRBJ2-5|TRBD1
TGTGCCAGCTCACAGATCAGGGGGTCAAGTCTGGAGACCCAGTACTTC
CASSQIRGSSLETQYF
>NA|TRBV12-3/TRBV12-4|TRBJ1-1|TRBD1
TGTGCCAGCAGTTTAGGGACAGGGTTGGGAGCTTTCTTT
CASSLGTGLGAFF
>NA|TRBV28|TRBJ2-7|NA
TGTGCCAGCAGTTTGTTTTCAGGGAAGCACGAGCAGTACTTC
CASSLFSGKHEQYF
>NA|TRBV29-1|TRBJ1-6|NA
TGCAGCGTTGGGGAGGGTGATAATTCACCCCTCCACTTT
CSVGEGDNSPLHF
>NA|TRBV19|TRBJ1-4|NA
TGTGCCACCACAGAGGGGGTTGACGAAAAACTGTTTTTT
CATTEGVDEKLFF
>NA|TRBV29-1|TRBJ1-1|TRBD1
TGCAGCGTTGAGCGCCCTCGACAGGGTATGAACACTGAAGCTTTCTTT
CSVERPRQGMNTEAFF
>NA|TRBV28|TRBJ1-3|NA
TGTGCCAGCAGGACGGACACCTCTGGAAACACCATATATTTT
CASRTDTSGNTIYF
>NA|TRBV7-3|TRBJ2-2|NA
TGTGCCAGCAGCTTCACAGAGACCGGGGAGCTGTTTTTT
CASSFTETGELFF
>NA|TRBV6-5|TRBJ1-2|NA
TGTGCCAGTACGACAGGTCCTAACTATGGCTACACCTTC
CASTTGPNYGYTF
>NA|TRBV29-1|TRBJ2-7|TRBD2
TGCAGCGTGATTCCGGGACTACACGCCGCCGAGCAGTACTTC
CSVIPGLHAAEQYF
>few|TRBV7-2|TRBJ2-7|TRBD2
TGTGCCAGCAGCCCCGGGGGGGACCACGAGCAGTACTTC
CASSPGGDHEQYF
>NA|TRBV5-1|TRBJ2-5|NA
TGCGCCAGCAGCCCTCTGAGTGTCATAGAGTCCCAGTACTTC
CASSPLSVIESQYF
>NA|TRBV28|TRBJ2-3|TRBD2
TGTGCCAGCAACCCAGCGGGGAACGCAGATACGCAGTATTTT
CASNPAGNADTQYF
>NA|TRBV5-8|TRBJ1-5|NA
TGTGCCAGCAGCGCCGGACAGTTTCAGCCCCAGCATTTT
CASSAGQFQPQHF
>NA|TRBV5-1|TRBJ2-3|TRBD2
TGCGCCAGCAGCTATAGCGGGAGTGGTGGCACAGATACGCAGTATTTT
CASSYSGSGGTDTQYF
>once|TRBV3-1/TRBV3-2|TRBJ1-2|NA
TGTGCCAGCAGCGAAGCCCTATCTGGCTACACCTTC
CASSEALSGYTF
>NA|TRBV5-1|TRBJ2-7|TRBD2
TGCGCCAGCAGCTTGGAGACTAGCGGGACGTTTCAGTACTTC
CASSLETSGTFQYF
>NA|TRBV11-2|TRBJ2-1|TRBD2
TGTGCCAGCAGCTTAGCCAGCGGGAGTTACAATGAGCAGTTCTTC
CASSLASGSYNEQFF
>once|TRBV7-2|TRBJ1-2|TRBD1
TGTGCCAGCAGCTCCGCCGGGACAGCCTATGGCTACACCTTC
CASSSAGTAYGYTF
>NA|TRBV19|TRBJ2-3|NA
TGTGCCAGTAGTATAAACGGAGGGGCAGATACGCAGTATTTT
CASSINGGADTQYF
>NA|TRBV3-1/TRBV3-2|TRBJ2-1|TRBD2
TGTGCCAGCAGCCAGTTAGCGGGGGACAATGAGCAGTTCTTC
CASSQLAGDNEQFF
>NA|TRBV19|TRBJ1-3|NA
TGTGCCAGTAGTACGGGCTCTGGAAACACCATATATTTT
CASSTGSGNTIYF
>many|TRBV4-1|TRBJ1-6|TRBD1
TGCGCCAGCAGCCTAGAGGGACAGGGAAGTTCACCCCTCCACTTT
CASSLEGQGSSPLHF